This T cell receptor beta chain was profiled in a study of cytomegalovirus exposure and HLA in healthy donors. It was with 60 Vbeta and 13 Jbeta primers that the PCR ran. The protocol was immunoSEQ multiplex PCR, while the TCRdb copy is restricted to in-frame clones and leaves out a portion. The table lists some 200,000 clones, approximately 79% of them singletons. There were likely unrecorded immune exposures, though donors were nominally healthy when sampled. Unmatched junction bases numbered 5, after V lost 2 bases and J lost 4 bases. The CDR3 contains 16 residues. CDR1 is MNHNS and CDR2 is SASEGT in the germline V gene. In the case of this clone: What it binds is not known.

Overall study results and limits: A prior analysis recorded that most TCR beta V segments were productive about 87% or about 30% of the time.

The sequence was collected from a man aged 35-49 years in good health and CMV-seropositive. The material sequenced was PBMCs. The rearrangement joins TRBV6-1 to TRBJ2-3; 11 bases line up with TRBD2. This CDR3 reads CASSELAGGRSDTQYF. CDR3 nucleotides: TGTGCCAGCAGTGAACTAGCGGGGGGCCGCTCAGATACGCAGTATTTT.